This TCR beta chain was sequenced for a study of T-cell reconstitution after alpha-beta-depleted transplantation in children. This clonotype occurred a few times. The CDR3 spans 17 residues. V lost 5 bases to trimming and J lost 2 bases; unmatched junction nucleotides: 7. Per the germline V gene, CDR1 is SGHVS and CDR2 is FNYEAQ. The authors prepared the TCRbeta library with unique molecular identifiers. TCRdb called the PCR reads again in MiXCR, with one record for every CDR3 protein. The repertoire holds approximately 210,000 distinct CDR3 sequences, more than 14% seen once, with about 13% in the top ten.

The specimen was PBMCs from the stem cell graft donor, collected from the stem cell graft. The TCR was taken from a human donor who donated a stem cell graft to a child with acute lymphoblastic leukemia. The chain links TRBV7-6 to TRBJ2-5, with 14 bases aligning to TRBD2. The CDR3 loop is CASSPGLAGGAQETQYF. The CDR3 DNA reads as TGTGCCAGCAGCCCCGGACTAGCGGGAGGAGCGCAAGAGACCCAGTACTTC. Combining the CDR3 with reference TRBV7-6 and TRBJ2-5 gives the whole variable domain GAGVSQSPRYKVTKRGQDVALRCDPISGHVSLYWYRQALGQGPEFLTYFNYEAQQDKSGLPNDRFSAERPEGSISTLTIQRTEQRDSAMYRCASSPGLAGGAQETQYFGPGTRLLVL.